Below are 23 T cell receptor beta chains sequenced from a single sample in a study of read filtering for tumor transcriptome and immune sequencing. Molecular barcoded adaptors covering alpha/delta and beta/gamma chains were used on around 370 ng RNA. From the reads, TCRdb called clonotypes with MiXCR, one entry per CDR3 protein. The sample includes 90,000 to 95,000 distinct CDR3 sequences, under 25% seen only once; the top ten take approximately 10%. The source material was a population of CD138-negative cells sorted from bone marrow. Receptors were obtained from a donor aged 40 or over with multiple myeloma.

This clonotype showed up many times. The V and J genes are TRBV7-6 and TRBJ2-5, with 8 bases aligning to TRBD2. CDR3 length equals 16 residues. Looked up from germline, CDR1 is SGHVS and CDR2 is FNYEAQ. Trimming removed 5 bases from V and 5 bases from J; junction bases left unmatched: 13. The CDR3 nucleotides read TGTGCCAGCAGCCGCCCCCGGGCCACGGGAGGGGAGACCCAGTACTTC. Translated: CASSRPRATGGETQYF. The full variable domain, rest sourced from reference TRBV7-6 and TRBJ2-5, is GAGVSQSPRYKVTKRGQDVALRCDPISGHVSLYWYRQALGQGPEFLTYFNYEAQQDKSGLPNDRFSAERPEGSISTLTIQRTEQRDSAMYRCASSRPRATGGETQYFGPGTRLLVL.

This clonotype has just a few counts. A much larger clone lies one base from this, so it may be a read error. The chain combines TRBV28 with TRBJ2-2, with 7 nucleotides matching TRBD1. CDR1 MDHEN and CDR2 SYDVKM come from the germline V gene. The CDR3 has 15 amino acids. The CDR3 coding sequence is TGTGCCTGCAGTTCCCTGGGGACAGCCACCGGGGAGCTGTTTTTT. Its translation: CACSSLGTATGELFF.

This clonotype occurred many times. The chain joins TRBV5-1 to TRBJ2-4, with 8 bases fitting TRBD1. The V and J ends lost 2 bases and 6 bases, in that order; junction bases with no gene match: 4. Germline CDR1 SGHRS, CDR2 YFSETQ. The length of the CDR3 is 14 residues. This CDR3 is CASSLGQGVNIQYF. CDR3 coding DNA: TGCGCCAGCAGCTTAGGACAGGGAGTAAACATTCAGTACTTC.

This clonotype was seen only a few times. The chain joins TRBV2 to TRBJ1-3, with unresolved D. V lost 2 bases, J lost 4 bases, and 3 bases lay in between. CDR1 and CDR2 (germline): SNHLY, FYNNEI. The CDR3 runs 12 residues. The CDR3 nucleotides read TGTGCCAGCAGTGAACGAGGAAACACCATATATTTT. This sequence encodes CASSERGNTIYF. Combining the CDR3 with reference TRBV2 and TRBJ1-3 gives the whole variable domain EPEVTQTPSHQVTQMGQEVILRCVPISNHLYFYWYRQILGQKVEFLVSFYNNEISEKSEIFDDQFSVERPDGSNFTLKIRSTKLEDSAMYFCASSERGNTIYFGEGSWLTVV.

Points on this clonotype: A much larger clonotype is one base distant, so this may be a read error. The rearrangement uses TRBV6-6 and TRBJ2-3; D remains unclear. The CDR3 length is 13 residues. CDR1 is MNHNY and CDR2 is SVGAGI in the germline V gene (reference sequence). Trimming removed 4 bases at V and 1 base at J, with 6 bases between. The DNA for the CDR3 is TGTGCCAGCAGTTCTGTGGGCACAGATACGCAGTATTTT. Residues: CASSSVGTDTQYF.

Remarks on this clonotype: A much larger clone sits a single nucleotide away, making a read error possible. Since no conserved phenylalanine or tryptophan closes the CDR3, a read error is the likely cause. J is TRBJ1-1 and V is TRBV30; 7 bases fit TRBD1. Germline lookup yields CDR1 GTSNPN and CDR2 SVGIG (reference sequence). This CDR3 is 13 amino acids long. J gave up 1 base and V 5 bases, and 4 bases lay outside the gene matches. CDR3 loop: CAWARQGNTEAFS. The CDR3, as DNA: TGTGCCTGGGCCCGACAGGGGAACACTGAAGCTTTCTCT.

This clonotype appeared a few times. CDR3 in amino acids: CASSLPGTDSYEQYF. CDR3 sequence (DNA): TGTGCCAGCAGTCTCCCCGGGACGGACTCCTACGAGCAGTACTTC. V and J are TRBV6-2 or TRBV6-3 and TRBJ2-7, with D perhaps TRBD1 or TRBD2 (5 bases each). Germline values: CDR1 MNHEY, CDR2 SVGEGT. V was trimmed by 5 bases and J by 0 bases, leaving 14 bases between them. The CDR3 spans 15 residues.

The chain uses TRBV3-1 and TRBJ2-1; D call uncertain. The ends were cut back, 0 bases at V and 9 bases at J, with 12 bases in the middle. This CDR3 is built from 14 residues. Germline V CDR1 and CDR2: LGHDT, YNNKEL (reference sequence). The CDR3 DNA is TGTGCCAGCAGCCAAGACGCTGGGGTACGTGAGCAGTTCTTC. Protein sequence: CASSQDAGVREQFF.

This clonotype was detected only once. This sequence may be a read error, since a much larger clone differs from it by one base. The V and J genes are TRBV27 and TRBJ2-5; 7 bases are shared with TRBD2. This CDR3 contains 14 residues. Germline loops: CDR1 MNHEY, CDR2 SMNVEV (reference sequence). CDR3 DNA sequence: TGTGCCGGCAGTTTCCCCGCGGGGGAAGAGACCCAGTACTTC. It translates to CAGSFPAGEETQYF.

This clonotype has a count of ten or more. In DNA form, the CDR3 reads TGCAGTGCTAAGGCGGATTTGAATCAGCCCCAGCATTTT. Protein product: CSAKADLNQPQHF. The rearrangement links TRBV20-1 to TRBJ1-5; D is unresolved. In germline, CDR1 is DFQATT, CDR2 SNEGSKA (reference sequence). This CDR3 comprises 13 residues. V was cut by 4 bases and J by 4 bases, with 11 bases left in between.

The chain has TRBV28 and TRBJ2-3; perhaps D is TRBD1 or TRBD2 (6 bases each). The CDR3 covers 18 residues. V was pared by 2 bases and J by 2 bases, with 20 bases between. Germline loops: CDR1 MDHEN, CDR2 SYDVKM. The CDR3 DNA sequence: TGTGCCAGCAGTTTAAGGATGAGGGGGACTTTTTCCACAGATACGCAGTATTTT. Its protein is CASSLRMRGTFSTDTQYF.

With regard to this clonotype: Given a much more abundant clone one base away, this may be a read error. The chain employs TRBV2 and TRBJ2-2; TRBD2 agrees at 9 bases. CDR3 length: 14 amino acids. Per the germline V gene, CDR1 is SNHLY and CDR2 is FYNNEI. V trimming: 8 bases; J trimming: 5 bases; junction bases outside the gene matches: 6. This chain's CDR3 is CASGNSGGTGELFF. Written as DNA, the CDR3 is TGTGCCAGCGGCAATAGCGGGGGAACCGGGGAGCTGTTTTTT.

This clonotype was picked up a small number of times. A junction boundary mismatches the germline segment, possibly from a read error. This chain links TRBV6-5 with TRBJ2-1; D is undetermined. Germline V gene lookup returns CDR1 MNHEY and CDR2 SVGAGI. This CDR3 contains 13 residues. The CDR3: CAGSYSKQNEQFF. DNA of the CDR3: TGTGCCGGCAGTTACTCGAAACAAAATGAACAGTTCTTC.

With respect to this clonotype: This sequence may be a read error, since a much larger clone differs from it by one base. The chain is built from TRBV9 and TRBJ2-3, with 8 bases matching TRBD2. Germline CDR1 is SGDLS and CDR2 is YYNGEE. The CDR3 is 18 residues long. The CDR3 region is CDSSYNPGTSPVTDTQYF. The CDR3 DNA reads as TGTGACAGCAGCTATAATCCCGGGACTAGTCCGGTGACAGATACGCAGTATTTT.

This clonotype has more than one count but fewer than ten. The chain uses TRBV28 and TRBJ2-5; no reliable D call. Per germline, CDR1 MDHEN and CDR2 SYDVKM. The CDR3 has 14 amino acids. Trimming took 6 bases from V and 2 from J, leaving 13 bases between them. CDR3 DNA sequence: TGTGCCAGCAGCCCGAGGAGCTTTCAAGAGACCCAGTACTTC. Translation: CASSPRSFQETQYF.

As regards this clonotype: It is likely a read error, because the conserved phenylalanine at the end of the CDR3 is missing. The rearrangement uses TRBV19 and TRBJ1-1; D is unresolved. From germline, CDR1 is LNHDA and CDR2 SQIVND (reference sequence). CDR3 length: 13 amino acids. CDR3 protein: CVSTLTGNTEAFI. The CDR3 bases are TGTGTCAGTACCCTGACCGGAAACACTGAAGCTTTCATT.

The chain uses TRBV5-6 and TRBJ1-3; possible D gene TRBD1, 6 bases. The CDR3 is 15 residues long. Deletions cut 5 bases from V and 5 bases from J, with 17 bases between. Germline V CDR1 and CDR2: SGHDT, YYEEEE. The CDR3 loop reads CASSLPGGQRNTIYF. For the CDR3, the DNA is TGTGCCAGCAGTCTTCCGGGGGGACAACGAAACACCATATATTTT. The full variable domain, with the rest looked up from reference TRBV5-6 and TRBJ1-3, is DAGVTQSPTHLIKTRGQQVTLRCSPKSGHDTVSWYQQALGQGPQFIFQYYEEEERQRGNFPDRFSGHQFPNYSSELNVNALLLGDSALYLCASSLPGGQRNTIYFGEGSWLTVV.

Only a few counts were recorded for this clonotype. The chain combines TRBV20-1 with TRBJ1-4; TRBD1 matches 11 bases. The CDR3 consists of 15 residues. J gave up 8 bases and V 6 bases, and 11 bases lay outside the gene matches. Germline loops: CDR1 DFQATT, CDR2 SNEGSKA (reference sequence). In nucleotides, the CDR3 is TGCAGTGCCAAAACGGACAGGGGGCGAAAAGAAAAACTGTTTTTT. It translates to CSAKTDRGRKEKLFF.

This clonotype showed up many times. The J gene is TRBJ1-1, the V gene TRBV5-1; D gene uncertain. The CDR3 has 13 amino acids. Germline loops: CDR1 SGHRS, CDR2 YFSETQ. V lost 3 bases and J lost 4, with 10 bases in between. The CDR3: CASSSSWGTEAFF. DNA of the CDR3: TGCGCCAGCAGCTCGAGCTGGGGCACTGAAGCTTTCTTT.

This clonotype was detected only a few times. V and J are TRBV11-3 and TRBJ2-3; no reliable D call. V was shortened by 0 bases and J by 2 bases, with 6 bases between the two germline ends. Germline-derived CDR1 and CDR2 are SGHNT and YENEEA. CDR3 length: 14 amino acids. CDR3 in amino acids: CASSLDYVTDTQYF. DNA of the CDR3: TGTGCCAGCAGCTTAGATTATGTCACAGATACGCAGTATTTT.

This clonotype was counted at least ten times. The chain couples TRBV7-9 to TRBJ2-5; no firm D call. CDR1 and CDR2 from the germline V gene are SEHNR and FQNEAQ (reference sequence). The CDR3 runs to 13 residues. Trimming cost V 0 bases and J 2 bases, with 4 bases left between them. CDR3 coding DNA: TGTGCCAGCAGCTTAGCCAGTCAAGAGACCCAGTACTTC. Its translation is CASSLASQETQYF.

In this sample, this clonotype turned up many times. The chain is built from TRBV7-8 and TRBJ2-1, with D possibly TRBD1 on 6 matching bases. The V gene's germline CDR1 is SGHVS and CDR2 FQNEAQ. V was clipped by 1 base and J by 5 bases, with 12 bases between them. CDR3 length equals 15 residues. CDR3: CASSLERGINNEQFF. The CDR3 nucleotides are TGTGCCAGCAGCTTAGAAAGGGGGATTAACAATGAGCAGTTCTTC.

This chain uses TRBV19 with TRBJ1-1, with a possible D match to TRBD1 (5 bases). The CDR3 totals 13 residues. CDR1 LNHDA and CDR2 SQIVND come from the germline V gene (reference sequence). Trimming removed 7 bases at V and 5 bases at J, with 14 bases between. The CDR3: CASNDGGWTEAFF. The CDR3 DNA reads as TGTGCCAGTAATGACGGGGGTTGGACTGAAGCTTTCTTT.